The T cell receptor beta chain described here comes from a study of CD8 T cells in ankylosing spondylitis. The CDR3 is 15 residues long. In germline, CDR1 is ENHRY, CDR2 SYGVKD. V dropped 0 bases and J dropped 3; count of bases not matched to a gene: 1. This clonotype was recorded a few times. TCRdb called the 5' RACE reads again in MiXCR, with one record for every CDR3 protein. The repertoire holds 250,000 to 350,000 distinct CDR3 sequences, less than 25% seen once, with 3.5% in the top ten. This receptor was taken from a female donor with ankylosing spondylitis or in good health (not recorded which). The chain combines TRBV10-3 with TRBJ2-3; 9 bases map to TRBD2. The source material was blood, either unsorted or a sorted T cell fraction (not recorded which). Here the CDR3 reads CAISESSGRTDTQYF. The CDR3 nucleotides read TGTGCCATCAGTGAGTCTAGCGGGAGAACAGATACGCAGTATTTT.